These 8 T cell receptor beta chains were all obtained from the same sample, sequenced in a study of blood T cell repertoires in COVID-19. Here immunoSEQ multiplex PCR was the method, and the copy in TCRdb shows in-frame clones only, minus some. The sample consists of roughly 200,000 clones, about 83% of them appearing once. Sequencing input: peripheral blood. These TCRs come from a man in his forties or fifties with active or convalescent COVID-19.

The table lists this clone with a count of one. The chain links TRBV3-1 (or the pseudogene TRBV3-2) to TRBJ1-2; unclear D gene. CDR3 length: 17 residues. Trimming stripped 0 bases from V and 8 bases from J, with 22 bases between. Germline V gene data show CDR1 as LGHDT and CDR2 as YNNKEL (reference sequence). The CDR3 loop is CASSQDQRASLPGGYTF. CDR3 DNA: TGTGCCAGCAGCCAAGACCAGAGGGCATCCCTACCTGGCGGCTACACCTTC.

The table lists this clone with a few counts. The chain is built from TRBV28 and TRBJ1-2; 11 nucleotides agree with TRBD1. Germline V gene sequence: CDR1 MDHEN, CDR2 SYDVKM. V lost 5 bases to trimming and J lost 4 bases; unmatched junction nucleotides: 3. CDR3 size: 14 residues. CDR3 nucleotides: TGTGCCAGCAGTGGGACAGGGGGGGCCTATGGCTACACCTTC. Protein sequence: CASSGTGGAYGYTF.

The V and J genes are TRBV6-2 or TRBV6-3 and TRBJ1-5; 9 nucleotides agree with TRBD1. This CDR3 has 17 residues. V shed 2 bases, J shed 1 base, and the junction held 6 bases outside the gene matches. Germline V gene data show CDR1 as MNHEY and CDR2 as SVGEGT. The CDR3 DNA is TGTGCCAGCAGTTACGGGACAGGGCCTAACAGCAATCAGCCCCAGCATTTT. Residues: CASSYGTGPNSNQPQHF.

The J gene is TRBJ1-3, the V gene TRBV19; 7 nucleotides align to TRBD1. The CDR3 covers 14 residues. The J segment lost 0 bases and the V segment lost 6 bases, leaving 2 bases of the junction unmatched. Germline CDR1 is LNHDA and CDR2 is SQIVND (reference sequence). The CDR3 reads CASRSGGSGNTIYF. Written as DNA, the CDR3 is TGTGCCAGTAGATCAGGGGGCTCTGGAAACACCATATATTTT.

The rearrangement uses TRBV10-3 and TRBJ2-7; 7 bases are shared with TRBD1. This CDR3 region has 14 residues. V was clipped by 6 bases and J by 2 bases; unmatched bases: 7. The germline gives CDR1 ENHRY, CDR2 SYGVKD. CDR3 amino acids: CAISIKTGPYEQYF. The CDR3 DNA reads TGTGCCATCAGCATTAAGACAGGGCCCTACGAGCAGTACTTC.

The CDR3 here is CASSPMTVDNSPLHF. CDR3 bases: TGTGCCAGCTCACCGATGACAGTAGATAATTCACCCCTCCACTTT. The chain joins TRBV18 to TRBJ1-6, with D perhaps TRBD1 (5 bases). Germline V gene data show CDR1 as KGHSH and CDR2 as LQKENI. CDR3 length equals 15 residues. The V gene lost 3 bases and the J gene lost 5 bases, with 11 bases spanning the gap. The whole variable domain, remainder taken from reference TRBV18 and TRBJ1-6, is NAGVMQNPRHLVRRRGQEARLRCSPMKGHSHVYWYRQLPEEGLKFMVYLQKENIIDESGMPKERFSAEFPKEGPSILRIQQVVRGDSAAYFCASSPMTVDNSPLHFGNGTRLTVT.

This chain connects TRBV7-2 to TRBJ1-2; possible D gene TRBD1, 5 bases. Trimming stripped 5 bases from V and 13 bases from J, with 23 bases between. Germline lookup yields CDR1 SGHTA and CDR2 FQGNSA. This CDR3 is 14 amino acids long. DNA for the CDR3: TGTGCCAGCAGCCGTCCACTGGGCAGGGTGGAGAGCACCTTC. Its translation: CASSRPLGRVESTF.

The chain has TRBV5-1 and TRBJ1-6; 8 positions agree with TRBD1. Trimming cost V 0 bases and J 6 bases; bases outside gene matches: 8. The CDR3 length is 17 residues. Germline CDR1 reads SGHRS; CDR2 reads YFSETQ. DNA of the CDR3: TGCGCCAGCAGCTTGGCCTATCAGGGGGCTATTAATTCACCCCTCCACTTT. The encoded protein is CASSLAYQGAINSPLHF.